Listed here are 24 T cell receptor beta chains from one sample, sequenced in a study of T cell repertoires and HLA-DP antigens. Some clones are missing from TCRdb's copy, which holds only in-frame ones; the method was immunoSEQ multiplex PCR. The sample has approximately 100,000 clones; 86% are singletons. Their target antigens are unknown. Sequenced sample: CD4+ T cells from PBMCs. These receptor sequences come from a man aged 45-65 years in good health and CMV-seronegative.

The J gene is TRBJ2-3, the V gene TRBV28; D ambiguous. The CDR3 consists of 11 residues. V was shortened by 2 bases and J by 9 bases, with 6 bases between the two germline ends. Germline CDR1 reads MDHEN; CDR2 reads SYDVKM. The CDR3 loop reads CASSLTGTQYF. As DNA, the CDR3 is TGTGCCAGCAGTTTAACTGGCACGCAGTATTTT.

The CDR3 DNA reads TGTGCCAGCAGCTTGACACAGGGGACCCATGGCTACACCTTC. Translating it yields CASSLTQGTHGYTF. The chain recombines TRBV5-5 with TRBJ1-2, with TRBD1 matching over 7 bases. The trim removed 1 base at V and 6 bases at J, leaving 6 bases unmatched. Germline CDR1 reads SGHKS; CDR2 reads YYEKEE (reference sequence). The CDR3 has 14 amino acids.

Written as DNA, the CDR3 is TGTGCCATCAGGGACAGGGTCCAAGAGACCCAGTACTTC. Translation: CAIRDRVQETQYF. This rearrangement joins TRBV10-3 to TRBJ2-5, with TRBD1 matching 8 bases. Germline V lookup: CDR1 ENHRY, CDR2 SYGVKD. V shed 6 bases, J shed 1 base, and the junction held 1 base outside the gene matches. This CDR3 region has 13 residues.

The V call is TRBV4-1, the J call TRBJ1-5, with D hard to call. The CDR3 totals 15 residues. The V and J ends lost 2 bases and 3 bases respectively, with 11 bases between them. The germline V gene has CDR1 MGHRA and CDR2 YSYEKL. The DNA of the CDR3 is TGCGCCAGCAGCCAACTAATAGGGATCAATCAGCCCCAGCATTTT. This encodes CASSQLIGINQPQHF.

The J gene is TRBJ1-2, the V gene TRBV25-1; the match to TRBD1 covers 8 bases. With 0 bases clipped from V and 8 bases from J, the junction kept 2 bases outside the gene matches. CDR3 length equals 13 residues. Germline assignment: CDR1 MGHDK and CDR2 SYGVNS. The CDR3 region is CASSEYPGGGYTF. CDR3 DNA: TGTGCCAGCAGTGAATATCCAGGGGGCGGCTACACCTTC.

This rearrangement joins TRBV29-1 to TRBJ2-1, with unresolved D. This CDR3 region has 12 residues. Germline V lookup: CDR1 SQVTM, CDR2 ANQGSEA. Trimming cost V 2 bases and J 4 bases, with 6 bases left between them. The DNA of the CDR3 is TGCAGCGTTGAATCCCAGTACAATGAGCAGTTCTTC. As protein: CSVESQYNEQFF.

The chain is built from TRBV2 and TRBJ2-6, with D possibly matching TRBD1 (5 bases). Germline CDR1 and CDR2: SNHLY and FYNNEI. With 7 bases removed from V and 1 base from J, the gap between germline ends came to 11 bases. CDR3 size: 15 residues. Here the CDR3 reads CASTIGESGANVLTF. CDR3 in DNA: TGTGCCAGCACCATAGGGGAATCTGGGGCCAACGTCCTGACTTTC.

The genes are TRBV7-9 and TRBJ1-2; weak D call: TRBD1 (5 bases). Looked up from germline, CDR1 is SEHNR and CDR2 is FQNEAQ (reference sequence). The CDR3 has 14 amino acids. V lost 6 bases, J lost 8 bases, and 19 bases lay in between. The CDR3 is CASSSTGRVRGYTF. As DNA, the CDR3 is TGTGCCAGCAGTAGTACCGGCAGGGTGCGAGGCTACACCTTC.

This clone was seen once. The J gene is TRBJ2-7, the V gene TRBV15, with 11 nucleotides matching TRBD1. Germline V lookup: CDR1 LNHNV, CDR2 YYDKDF (reference sequence). This CDR3 has 15 amino acids. V trimming: 0 bases; J trimming: 2 bases; junction bases outside the gene matches: 0. The CDR3 spells CATSREGQGAYEQYF. The CDR3 DNA sequence: TGTGCCACCAGCAGAGAGGGACAGGGGGCCTACGAGCAGTACTTC.

This chain joins TRBV7-2 and TRBJ1-6; unclear D gene. Germline V gives CDR1 SGHTA, CDR2 FQGNSA. This CDR3 has 13 residues. Trimming shortened V by 1 base and J by 13 bases, and 11 bases separated the two germline ends. In DNA, the CDR3 is TGTGCCAGCAGCTTAGATCAACCGTCGCCCCTCCACTTT. Translated, it gives CASSLDQPSPLHF.

The chain carries TRBV9 and TRBJ2-1; 8 bases agree with TRBD1. Germline values: CDR1 SGDLS, CDR2 YYNGEE. V was pared by 0 bases and J by 2 bases, with 1 base of the junction left unmatched. This CDR3 contains 15 residues. CDR3 coding DNA: TGTGCCAGCAGCGTAGCGGGACAGGCCTACAATGAGCAGTTCTTC. Its translation: CASSVAGQAYNEQFF.

The gene calls are TRBV20-1 and TRBJ2-7; D is unclear. Per the germline V gene, CDR1 is DFQATT and CDR2 is SNEGSKA (reference sequence). V was trimmed by 7 bases and J by 3 bases, leaving 10 bases between them. The CDR3 extends over 11 amino acids. The CDR3 DNA follows: TGCAGTGTAAAGGGCGACTACGAGCAGTACTTC. Translation gives CSVKGDYEQYF.

CDR3 in DNA: TGCACCAGCAGCCAAGGAAATCACAATGAGCAGTTCTTC. Amino acids: CTSSQGNHNEQFF. This chain links TRBV1 with TRBJ2-1. TRBV1 is labeled a pseudogene. This CDR3 comprises 13 residues.

CDR3 nucleotides: TGTGCCAGCAGCTTGGACGGGTGGAACACTGAAGCTTTCTTT. This gives the protein CASSLDGWNTEAFF. The chain employs TRBV7-2 and TRBJ1-1; D unresolved. Germline assignment: CDR1 SGHTA and CDR2 FQGNSA. The V end lost 3 bases, the J end lost 1 base, and 9 bases lay between the germline ends. CDR3 length: 14 amino acids.

The rearrangement links TRBV5-4 to TRBJ2-1; 11 nucleotides align to TRBD2. The CDR3 sequence is 15 residues long. The V segment lost 4 bases and the J segment 5 bases; nucleotides outside the gene matches: 5. Germline V gene lookup returns CDR1 SGHNT and CDR2 YYREEE (reference sequence). The CDR3 sequence is CASSSRLAGHNEQFF. Here the CDR3 DNA reads TGTGCCAGCAGCAGCCGACTAGCGGGGCACAATGAGCAGTTCTTC.

This clone was seen only once. The chain combines TRBV6-5 with TRBJ2-7; 9 bases align to TRBD2. The CDR3 loop spans 15 amino acids. The V gene end was trimmed by 2 bases and the J gene end by 3 bases; junction bases not matched to a gene: 5. The germline CDR1 and CDR2 sequences are MNHEY and SVGAGI. The CDR3 bases are TGTGCCAGCAGTTACCGTAGCGGGAGCCACTACGAGCAGTACTTC. It codes for CASSYRSGSHYEQYF.

V and J are TRBV6-4 and TRBJ2-3; 7 bases are shared with TRBD1. V was pared by 3 bases and J by 0 bases, with 3 bases of the junction left unmatched. Germline V gene lookup returns CDR1 MRHNA and CDR2 SNTAGT. The length of the CDR3 is 15 residues. The CDR3 here is CASSEQGSSTDTQYF. The DNA for the CDR3 is TGTGCCAGCAGTGAACAGGGGTCTAGCACAGATACGCAGTATTTT.

This chain uses TRBV28 with TRBJ1-4; 7 positions match TRBD1. Germline-derived CDR1 and CDR2 are MDHEN and SYDVKM. The CDR3 totals 15 residues. The V and J ends lost 6 bases and 6 bases, in that order; junction bases with no gene match: 10. CDR3 sequence: CASRDIDRVDEKLFF. The CDR3 nucleotides read TGTGCCAGCAGAGATATAGACAGGGTGGATGAAAAACTGTTTTTT.

In this sample, this clone turned up a few times. This chain links TRBV10-2 with TRBJ1-6; TRBD1 matches at 7 bases. The CDR3 has 13 residues. The V gene end was trimmed by 8 bases and the J gene end by 8 bases; junction bases not matched to a gene: 6. CDR1 and CDR2 (germline): WSHSY, SAAADI. CDR3 loop: CASGGTADSPLHF. The CDR3 DNA follows: TGCGCCAGCGGAGGGACAGCGGATTCACCCCTCCACTTT.

This clone is labeled medium-sized (0.01 to 0.1%). The chain employs TRBV19 and TRBJ1-1; D is possibly TRBD1 (6 bases). Germline V gene lookup returns CDR1 LNHDA and CDR2 SQIVND (reference sequence). The length of the CDR3 is 14 residues. The ends were cut back, 7 bases at V and 1 base at J, with 13 bases in the middle. For the CDR3, the DNA is TGTGCCAGTATCACCGGACAGACGAACACTGAAGCTTTCTTT. It translates to CASITGQTNTEAFF.

V is TRBV4-3 and J is TRBJ2-3, with D unclear. This CDR3 has 17 amino acids. Between the trimmed V and J ends, which lost 0 bases and 6 bases, there was a span of 19 bases. CDR1 and CDR2 (germline): LGHNA, YSLEER. The CDR3 DNA reads as TGCGCCAGCAGCCAAGAAAAGTCTAGGAGCCCCTCGGATACGCAGTATTTT. Its protein is CASSQEKSRSPSDTQYF.

The rearrangement joins TRBV6-5 to TRBJ2-7; D remains unclear. With 6 bases removed from V and 0 bases from J, the gap between germline ends came to 9 bases. Germline CDR1 reads MNHEY; CDR2 reads SVGAGI. This CDR3 is 13 amino acids long. CDR3: CASSPDGSYEQYF. The DNA of the CDR3 is TGTGCCAGCAGCCCGGACGGCTCCTACGAGCAGTACTTC.

This chain links TRBV10-3 with TRBJ2-2, with a tentative D call TRBD1 (6 bases). This CDR3 is 19 amino acids long. V was trimmed by 3 bases and J by 1 base, leaving 21 bases between them. Germline assignment: CDR1 ENHRY and CDR2 SYGVKD. The CDR3: CAISDSPDDRLGNTGELFF. The DNA of the CDR3 is TGTGCCATCAGTGATAGCCCTGACGACAGGTTGGGGAACACCGGGGAGCTGTTTTTT.

The chain is built from TRBV7-2 and TRBJ1-1; D unclear. CDR3 size: 13 residues. Germline V gene lookup returns CDR1 SGHTA and CDR2 FQGNSA. Between the trimmed V and J ends, which lost 4 bases and 5 bases, there was a span of 11 bases. DNA for the CDR3: TGTGCCAGCAGCTACATCGGGGTTACTGAAGCTTTCTTT. This sequence encodes CASSYIGVTEAFF.